The clone carrying this T cell receptor beta chain was found a few times. The antigen is undetermined. The data originate from a study of T-cell reconstitution after alpha-beta-depleted transplantation in children. The CDR3 extends over 16 amino acids. Trimming at V came to 5 bases and at J to 4 bases, leaving 6 bases not matched to a gene. Germline V gene data show CDR1 as KGHSH and CDR2 as LQKENI. Whole-study findings and limits: Where some patients showed high TCRbeta diversity at day 60, it came from recipient T cells and thymic progenitors that had survived. Reported findings indicate that, about two months after transplant, alpha-beta T cells came from several hundred expanded clones, which were derived from non-depleted graft cells.

Library preparation (for TCRbeta) was performed with unique molecular identifiers. TCRdb re-derived calls from the PCR reads in MiXCR, one entry per CDR3 protein. Of 450,000 to 600,000 distinct CDR3 sequences in the sample, about 10% were seen once. The clonotype originates from a child younger than 10 with inherited bone marrow failure, due to receive a stem cell transplant. Here the sequenced sample was PBMCs, taken before TCRalphabeta/CD19-depleted stem cell transplant. The chain employs TRBV18 and TRBJ2-3, with 13 bases identical to TRBD2. The CDR3 sequence: CASSSGLAGKADTQYF. CDR3 coding DNA: TGTGCCAGCTCATCGGGACTAGCGGGAAAGGCAGATACGCAGTATTTT.